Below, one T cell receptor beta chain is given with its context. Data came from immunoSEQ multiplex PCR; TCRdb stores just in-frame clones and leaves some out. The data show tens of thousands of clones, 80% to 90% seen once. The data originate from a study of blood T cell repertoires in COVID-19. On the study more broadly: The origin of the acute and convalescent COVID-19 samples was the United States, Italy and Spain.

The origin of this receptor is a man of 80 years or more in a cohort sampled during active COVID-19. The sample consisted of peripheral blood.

CDR3 region: CATSGPGEATFGYTF. The DNA for the CDR3 is TGTGCCACCAGCGGACCGGGAGAGGCGACATTCGGCTACACCTTC. The V and J genes are TRBV15 and TRBJ1-2; D is undetermined. CDR3 length: 15 amino acids. The germline V and J ends were trimmed by 5 bases and 8 bases, with 21 bases remaining between them. Germline-derived CDR1 and CDR2 are LNHNV and YYDKDF (reference sequence).